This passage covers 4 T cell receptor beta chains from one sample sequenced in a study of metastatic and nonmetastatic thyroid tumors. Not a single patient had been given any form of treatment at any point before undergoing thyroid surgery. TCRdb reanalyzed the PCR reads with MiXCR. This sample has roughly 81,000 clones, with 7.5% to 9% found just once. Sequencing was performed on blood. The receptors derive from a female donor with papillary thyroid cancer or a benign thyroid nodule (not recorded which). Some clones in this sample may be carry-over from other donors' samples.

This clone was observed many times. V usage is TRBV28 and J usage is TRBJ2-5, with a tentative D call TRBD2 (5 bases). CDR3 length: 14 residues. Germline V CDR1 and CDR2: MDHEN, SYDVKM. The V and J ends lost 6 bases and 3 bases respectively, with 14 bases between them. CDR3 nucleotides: TGTGCCAGCAGACCAGCTAGCAGGAAAGAGACCCAGTACTTC. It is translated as CASRPASRKETQYF.

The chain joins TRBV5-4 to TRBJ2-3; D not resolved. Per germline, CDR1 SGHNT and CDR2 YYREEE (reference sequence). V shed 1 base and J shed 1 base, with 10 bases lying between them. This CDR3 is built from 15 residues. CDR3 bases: TGTGCCAGCAGCTTGTTAGGACGGCGCACAGATACGCAGTATTTT. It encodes CASSLLGRRTDTQYF.

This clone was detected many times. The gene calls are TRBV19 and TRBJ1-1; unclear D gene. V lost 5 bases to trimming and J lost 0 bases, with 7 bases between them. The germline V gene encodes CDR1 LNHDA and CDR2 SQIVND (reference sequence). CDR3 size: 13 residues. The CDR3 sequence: CASSERVNTEAFF. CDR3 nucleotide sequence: TGTGCCAGTAGTGAGAGGGTGAACACTGAAGCTTTCTTT.

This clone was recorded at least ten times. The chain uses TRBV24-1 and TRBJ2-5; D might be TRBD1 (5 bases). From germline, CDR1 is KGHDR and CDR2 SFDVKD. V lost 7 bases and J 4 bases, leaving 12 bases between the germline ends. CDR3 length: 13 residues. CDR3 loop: CATSRVSGETQYF. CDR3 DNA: TGTGCCACCAGCAGGGTGTCAGGAGAGACCCAGTACTTC.